These T cell receptor beta chains were read from a single sample in a study of blood T cell repertoires in COVID-19. TCRdb's copy holds only in-frame clones and misses some; the assay was immunoSEQ multiplex PCR. The table has 150,000 to 180,000 clones, 85% to 90% seen once. The sequenced sample consisted of peripheral blood. These receptors came from a woman in her forties with acute or convalescent COVID-19. Both conserved end residues are part of each CDR3. The D gene is left open where the match is weak. Not every row has a clone size; where given, it reads once, few, many or a size class.

cdr3_aa: CAWSAPRLAGGYLAKNIQYF
cdr3_nt: TGTGCCTGGAGTGCCCCCAGACTGGCGGGGGGCTATCTAGCCAAAAACATTCAGTACTTC
j_call: TRBJ2-4
v_call: TRBV30
clone_size: -
d_call: TRBD2

cdr3_aa: CASSPTPRTGSSYEQYF
cdr3_nt: TGTGCCAGCAGTCCAACCCCTCGGACGGGGAGCTCCTACGAGCAGTACTTC
j_call: TRBJ2-7
v_call: TRBV27
clone_size: once
d_call: -

cdr3_aa: CASSLARPLSGRYNEQFF
cdr3_nt: TGTGCCAGCAGCTTAGCGCGGCCCTTGAGCGGGAGATACAATGAGCAGTTCTTC
j_call: TRBJ2-1
v_call: TRBV7-8
clone_size: -
d_call: TRBD2

cdr3_aa: CASSLEGGRAYEQYF
cdr3_nt: TGTGCCAGCAGCTTGGAAGGTGGCAGGGCCTACGAGCAGTACTTC
j_call: TRBJ2-7
v_call: TRBV5-6
clone_size: -
d_call: -

cdr3_aa: CASSLSGTGNYGYTF
cdr3_nt: TGTGCCAGCAGTTTATCGGGGACAGGCAACTATGGCTACACCTTC
j_call: TRBJ1-2
v_call: TRBV27
clone_size: -
d_call: TRBD1

cdr3_aa: CASSLHGVETQYF
cdr3_nt: TGTGCCAGCAGCTTACACGGGGTAGAGACCCAGTACTTC
j_call: TRBJ2-5
v_call: TRBV13
clone_size: -
d_call: -

cdr3_aa: CATRIAGGGDTQYF
cdr3_nt: TGTGCCACCAGGATAGCGGGAGGGGGCGATACGCAGTATTTT
j_call: TRBJ2-3
v_call: TRBV7-9
clone_size: -
d_call: TRBD2

cdr3_aa: CASSPGTSGTDTQYF
cdr3_nt: TGTGCCAGCAGTCCCGGGACTAGCGGGACAGATACGCAGTATTTT
j_call: TRBJ2-3
v_call: TRBV6-4
clone_size: -
d_call: TRBD2

cdr3_aa: CASSSHGGQGAYGYTF
cdr3_nt: TGTGCCAGCAGTTCACACGGGGGACAGGGGGCTTATGGCTACACCTTC
j_call: TRBJ1-2
v_call: TRBV6-5
clone_size: -
d_call: TRBD1

cdr3_aa: CASSNGTSGNHEQYF
cdr3_nt: TGTGCCAGCAGCAATGGGACTAGCGGGAATCACGAGCAGTACTTC
j_call: TRBJ2-7
v_call: TRBV14
clone_size: -
d_call: TRBD2

cdr3_aa: CASRWGSGQRDTQYF
cdr3_nt: TGTGCCAGCAGGTGGGGTAGCGGTCAAAGAGATACGCAGTATTTT
j_call: TRBJ2-3
v_call: TRBV6-5
clone_size: -
d_call: -

cdr3_aa: CASRQTGGLYGYTF
cdr3_nt: TGTGCCAGCAGACAAACAGGGGGCCTCTATGGCTACACCTTC
j_call: TRBJ1-2
v_call: TRBV28
clone_size: once
d_call: TRBD1

cdr3_aa: CASSLDSNNQPQHF
cdr3_nt: TGTGCCAGCAGCTTAGACAGCAACAATCAGCCCCAGCATTTT
j_call: TRBJ1-5
v_call: TRBV7-9
clone_size: -
d_call: -

cdr3_aa: CSARQSGYTF
cdr3_nt: TGCAGTGCAAGACAGTCCGGCTACACCTTC
j_call: TRBJ1-2
v_call: TRBV20-1
clone_size: -
d_call: -

cdr3_aa: CASRMTGNHQPQHF
cdr3_nt: TGTGCCAGCAGGATGACAGGGAACCATCAGCCCCAGCATTTT
j_call: TRBJ1-5
v_call: TRBV6-5
clone_size: -
d_call: TRBD1

cdr3_aa: CASLDRASGNTIYF
cdr3_nt: TGTGCCAGCCTAGACAGGGCCTCTGGAAACACCATATATTTT
j_call: TRBJ1-3
v_call: TRBV19
clone_size: -
d_call: TRBD1

cdr3_aa: CASSLAGGAALGYTF
cdr3_nt: TGTGCCAGCAGCTTGGCCGGGGGGGCCGCCCTCGGCTACACCTTC
j_call: TRBJ1-2
v_call: TRBV5-4
clone_size: few
d_call: -

cdr3_aa: CASSVGFRGGNIQYF
cdr3_nt: TGTGCCAGCAGCGTAGGTTTCAGGGGCGGAAACATTCAGTACTTC
j_call: TRBJ2-4
v_call: TRBV9
clone_size: once
d_call: -

cdr3_aa: CATSRSSGAAGYTF
cdr3_nt: TGTGCCACCAGCAGATCCTCAGGGGCGGCTGGCTACACCTTC
j_call: TRBJ1-2
v_call: TRBV15
clone_size: -
d_call: -

cdr3_aa: CASSQERGIRETQYF
cdr3_nt: TGCGCCAGCAGCCAAGAAAGGGGGATCAGGGAGACCCAGTACTTC
j_call: TRBJ2-5
v_call: TRBV4-1
clone_size: -
d_call: -

cdr3_aa: CASSEDTIQMNTEAFF
cdr3_nt: TGTGCCAGCAGTGAAGACACCATACAAATGAACACTGAAGCTTTCTTT
j_call: TRBJ1-1
v_call: TRBV6-1
clone_size: -
d_call: -

cdr3_aa: CASSLRSGGVQNIQYF
cdr3_nt: TGTGCCAGCAGTCTACGAAGCGGGGGTGTTCAAAACATTCAGTACTTC
j_call: TRBJ2-4
v_call: TRBV3-1/TRBV3-2
clone_size: -
d_call: TRBD2

cdr3_aa: CASTEGRVAGGRDTQYF
cdr3_nt: TGTGCCAGCACCGAAGGACGAGTAGCGGGGGGGCGAGATACGCAGTATTTT
j_call: TRBJ2-3
v_call: TRBV7-8
clone_size: -
d_call: TRBD2

cdr3_aa: CASSLGLAGNNEQFF
cdr3_nt: TGTGCCAGCAGCCTAGGACTAGCGGGCAACAATGAGCAGTTCTTC
j_call: TRBJ2-1
v_call: TRBV7-6
clone_size: -
d_call: TRBD2

cdr3_aa: CASSLMGGSPSGELFF
cdr3_nt: TGTGCCAGCAGTTTAATGGGAGGATCCCCATCCGGGGAGCTGTTTTTT
j_call: TRBJ2-2
v_call: TRBV27
clone_size: -
d_call: -

cdr3_aa: CASSYGGNQPQHF
cdr3_nt: TGTGCCAGCAGTTATGGAGGGAATCAGCCCCAGCATTTT
j_call: TRBJ1-5
v_call: TRBV6-5
clone_size: -
d_call: -

cdr3_aa: CATSRGTEADTQYF
cdr3_nt: TGTGCCACCAGCAGAGGGACTGAGGCAGATACGCAGTATTTT
j_call: TRBJ2-3
v_call: TRBV15
clone_size: -
d_call: -

cdr3_aa: CATSDPSGHGELFF
cdr3_nt: TGTGCCACCAGTGATCCCAGCGGTCACGGGGAGCTGTTTTTT
j_call: TRBJ2-2
v_call: TRBV24-1
clone_size: -
d_call: -

cdr3_aa: CASSQDWQGALKNIQYF
cdr3_nt: TGTGCCAGCAGCCAAGATTGGCAGGGGGCGCTTAAAAACATTCAGTACTTC
j_call: TRBJ2-4
v_call: TRBV4-2
clone_size: -
d_call: TRBD1

cdr3_aa: CASRTGRETQYF
cdr3_nt: TGTGCCAGCAGGACAGGAAGGGAGACCCAGTACTTC
j_call: TRBJ2-5
v_call: TRBV28
clone_size: -
d_call: -

cdr3_aa: CASITLGQGSYEQYF
cdr3_nt: TGTGCCAGCATCACTTTGGGACAGGGGTCCTACGAGCAGTACTTC
j_call: TRBJ2-7
v_call: TRBV7-2
clone_size: -
d_call: TRBD1

cdr3_aa: CASSLATVNTGELFF
cdr3_nt: TGCGCCAGCAGCTTGGCCACTGTGAACACCGGGGAGCTGTTTTTT
j_call: TRBJ2-2
v_call: TRBV5-1
clone_size: -
d_call: -

cdr3_aa: CASSQEWTSTSYEQYF
cdr3_nt: TGCGCCAGCAGCCAAGAGTGGACATCCACCTCCTACGAGCAGTACTTC
j_call: TRBJ2-7
v_call: TRBV4-1
clone_size: -
d_call: -

cdr3_aa: CASSLTSGGYDEQFF
cdr3_nt: TGTGCCAGCAGTCTGACTAGCGGGGGTTACGATGAGCAGTTCTTC
j_call: TRBJ2-1
v_call: TRBV7-9
clone_size: -
d_call: TRBD2

cdr3_aa: CAIAVAHSYEQYF
cdr3_nt: TGTGCCATCGCAGTAGCGCACTCCTACGAGCAGTACTTC
j_call: TRBJ2-7
v_call: TRBV24-1
clone_size: -
d_call: -

cdr3_aa: CASSLGQPEFSGANVLTF
cdr3_nt: TGTGCCAGCAGCTTAGGACAGCCCGAATTCTCTGGGGCCAACGTCCTGACTTTC
j_call: TRBJ2-6
v_call: TRBV7-9
clone_size: -
d_call: -

cdr3_aa: CASSWTSGRQTFF
cdr3_nt: TGTGCCAGCAGTTGGACTAGCGGGAGACAGACGTTCTTC
j_call: TRBJ2-1
v_call: TRBV12-3/TRBV12-4
clone_size: -
d_call: TRBD2

cdr3_aa: CASSFQGTVSSYEQYF
cdr3_nt: TGTGCCAGCAGTTTCCAGGGGACGGTGAGCTCCTACGAGCAGTACTTC
j_call: TRBJ2-7
v_call: TRBV27
clone_size: -
d_call: -

cdr3_aa: CASSLGQTYEQYF
cdr3_nt: TGTGCCAGCAGCTTAGGACAGACCTACGAGCAGTACTTC
j_call: TRBJ2-7
v_call: TRBV11-2
clone_size: -
d_call: -

cdr3_aa: CASSFGGNTEAFF
cdr3_nt: TGTGCCAGCAGTTTCGGGGGGAACACTGAAGCTTTCTTT
j_call: TRBJ1-1
v_call: TRBV12-3/TRBV12-4
clone_size: -
d_call: -

cdr3_aa: CASTGTRGWDNEQFF
cdr3_nt: TGTGCCAGCACCGGGACTAGGGGGTGGGACAATGAGCAGTTCTTC
j_call: TRBJ2-1
v_call: TRBV28
clone_size: -
d_call: TRBD2

cdr3_aa: CASSWGREQFF
cdr3_nt: TGTGCCAGCAGTTGGGGGAGGGAGCAGTTCTTC
j_call: TRBJ2-1
v_call: TRBV6-5
clone_size: -
d_call: -

cdr3_aa: CASSPLNEQFF
cdr3_nt: TGTGCCAGCAGTCCCCTCAATGAGCAGTTCTTC
j_call: TRBJ2-1
v_call: TRBV28
clone_size: -
d_call: -

cdr3_aa: CASETGTVNTEAFF
cdr3_nt: TGTGCCAGCGAGACAGGGACAGTTAACACTGAAGCTTTCTTT
j_call: TRBJ1-1
v_call: TRBV7-2
clone_size: -
d_call: TRBD1

cdr3_aa: CASSSTGIRNEQFF
cdr3_nt: TGTGCCAGCAGCTCGACAGGGATTAGAAATGAGCAGTTCTTC
j_call: TRBJ2-1
v_call: TRBV3-1/TRBV3-2
clone_size: -
d_call: TRBD1

cdr3_aa: CASSAGYGYTF
cdr3_nt: TGTGCCAGCAGTGCCGGCTATGGCTACACCTTC
j_call: TRBJ1-2
v_call: TRBV2
clone_size: -
d_call: -

cdr3_aa: CASSLAPSSGGASYEQYF
cdr3_nt: TGTGCCAGCAGCTTAGCCCCATCTAGCGGGGGGGCGTCCTACGAGCAGTACTTC
j_call: TRBJ2-7
v_call: TRBV13
clone_size: -
d_call: TRBD2

cdr3_aa: CASSWGEDTQYF
cdr3_nt: TGTGCCAGCAGCTGGGGGGAAGATACGCAGTATTTT
j_call: TRBJ2-3
v_call: TRBV5-4
clone_size: -
d_call: -

cdr3_aa: CASKDRFWGGLAGQLRNYSYEQYF
cdr3_nt: TGTGCCAGTAAGGACAGGTTTTGGGGGGGACTAGCGGGACAGTTGCGAAACTACTCCTACGAGCAGTACTTC
j_call: TRBJ2-7
v_call: TRBV19
clone_size: -
d_call: TRBD2

cdr3_aa: CASSQEVWGGLSDTQYF
cdr3_nt: TGTGCCAGCAGCCAAGAGGTTTGGGGGGGACTTTCAGATACGCAGTATTTT
j_call: TRBJ2-3
v_call: TRBV4-2
clone_size: -
d_call: TRBD2